One sample yielded the 30 T cell receptor beta chains listed below, sequenced in a study of shared clonotypes between healthy human individuals. The method was immunoSEQ multiplex PCR; TCRdb's version includes in-frame clones alone and lacks a portion of them. Of a few million clones in the sample, more than 80% were seen once. The sequencing sample was made of naive CD4+ T cells sorted from blood. Regarding subset: CD45RA+ positively selected. These receptors came from a man aged 18 to 35 in good health.

The chain is built from TRBV28 and TRBJ2-7; 8 bases agree with TRBD2. The CDR3 totals 17 residues. The V gene end was trimmed by 5 bases and the J gene end by 1 base; junction bases not matched to a gene: 13. CDR1 and CDR2 from the germline V gene are MDHEN and SYDVKM. CDR3 nucleotide sequence: TGTGCCAGCAGTCTCTCTCAAGGAGCGGGGGAGTCCTACGAGCAGTACTTC. Translation: CASSLSQGAGESYEQYF.

V and J are TRBV30 and TRBJ1-6, with D uncertain. V lost 5 bases and J lost 5, with 16 bases in between. CDR3 size: 15 residues. The germline V gene has CDR1 GTSNPN and CDR2 SVGIG (reference sequence). The CDR3, as DNA: TGTGCCTGGGGAGCAACTGGCACGGATAATTCACCCCTCCACTTT. As protein: CAWGATGTDNSPLHF.

The gene calls are TRBV5-1 and TRBJ1-2; the match to TRBD1 covers 8 bases. Trimming cost V 4 bases and J 3 bases; bases outside gene matches: 8. Germline V CDR1 and CDR2: SGHRS, YFSETQ. The CDR3 loop spans 15 amino acids. CDR3 nucleotides: TGCGCCAGCAGCACAGGGGGAAAGGGGGACTATGGCTACACCTTC. Translation gives CASSTGGKGDYGYTF.

This clone was counted only a few times. The same CDR3 arises from other DNA sequences in this sample as well. This chain joins TRBV28 and TRBJ2-7; D tentatively fits TRBD1 or TRBD2 (6 bases each). Germline CDR1 reads MDHEN; CDR2 reads SYDVKM. Trimming removed 2 bases at V and 2 bases at J, with 7 bases between. The CDR3 totals 13 residues. The CDR3 DNA reads as TGTGCCAGCAGTTTACGGGGGCCCTACGAGCAGTACTTC. Translation gives CASSLRGPYEQYF.

The chain has TRBV7-9 and TRBJ1-3; the D gene is possibly TRBD1 (6 bases). Germline CDR1 reads SEHNR; CDR2 reads FQNEAQ (reference sequence). V was trimmed by 4 bases and J by 4 bases, leaving 14 bases between them. The CDR3 totals 15 residues. This chain's CDR3 is CASSSSGAGGNTIYF. The CDR3 region has the DNA TGTGCCAGCAGCTCTTCAGGGGCAGGAGGAAACACCATATATTTT.

The rearrangement uses TRBV11-2 and TRBJ1-1; D unclear. The ends were cut back, 1 base at V and 5 bases at J, with 8 bases in the middle. There are 13 residues in the CDR3. Germline lookup yields CDR1 SGHAT and CDR2 FQNNGV. The CDR3 loop reads CASSLGGLTEAFF. CDR3 bases: TGTGCCAGCAGCTTAGGTGGTCTTACTGAAGCTTTCTTT.

This clone was counted a single time. The chain uses TRBV9 and TRBJ2-3, with D perhaps TRBD2 (5 bases). There are 16 residues in the CDR3. V was pared by 4 bases and J by 1 base, with 16 bases between. The germline CDR1 and CDR2 sequences are SGDLS and YYNGEE. The CDR3 region is CASSSSGGQRTDTQYF. In DNA form, the CDR3 reads TGTGCCAGCAGCTCAAGCGGAGGCCAACGCACAGATACGCAGTATTTT.

The chain has TRBV9 and TRBJ1-6; 10 bases are shared with TRBD1. V was clipped by 3 bases and J by 2 bases; unmatched bases: 5. The CDR3 is made up of 17 amino acids. Germline CDR1 SGDLS, CDR2 YYNGEE. In nucleotides, the CDR3 is TGTGCCAGCAGCGGAGGGGACAGGGGCACCTATAATTCACCCCTCCACTTT. This gives the protein CASSGGDRGTYNSPLHF.

The chain joins TRBV5-1 to TRBJ2-5, with 7 bases matching TRBD2. This CDR3 spans 14 amino acids. Germline-derived CDR1 and CDR2 are SGHRS and YFSETQ. V lost 4 bases to trimming and J lost 5 bases; unmatched junction nucleotides: 8. Here the CDR3 DNA reads TGCGCCAGCAGCGTTGGCGGGGGAAAGGAGACCCAGTACTTC. It translates to CASSVGGGKETQYF.

Worth noting for this clone: Other DNA variants within this sample encode the same CDR3. The rearrangement links TRBV18 to TRBJ1-2, with TRBD1 matching 7 bases. There are 14 residues in the CDR3. Per the germline V gene, CDR1 is KGHSH and CDR2 is LQKENI. Trimming took 6 bases from V and 5 from J; bases not matched to a gene: 9. Here the CDR3 reads CASSPGTEVYGYTF. DNA of the CDR3: TGTGCCAGCTCTCCCGGGACAGAAGTTTATGGCTACACCTTC.

Remarks on this clone: Other DNA sequences within the sample encode an identical CDR3. V is TRBV5-6 and J is TRBJ2-7, with TRBD1 identical over 10 bases. V gave up 4 bases and J gave up 3 bases; unmatched junction bases: 4. This CDR3 comprises 14 residues. Germline lookup yields CDR1 SGHDT and CDR2 YYEEEE. The CDR3 DNA reads as TGTGCCAGCAGCCTCCGGGACAGGGGCTACGAGCAGTACTTC. This sequence encodes CASSLRDRGYEQYF.

The chain links TRBV30 to TRBJ1-4; D possibly corresponds to TRBD1 (5 bases). The CDR3 covers 12 residues. The germline V gene has CDR1 GTSNPN and CDR2 SVGIG (reference sequence). Trimming pared 6 bases from V and 6 bases from J, leaving 11 bases between. The CDR3 region is CACAGSDEKLFF. CDR3 coding DNA: TGTGCCTGCGCAGGGTCCGATGAAAAACTGTTTTTT.

This chain connects TRBV5-1 to TRBJ1-2; D is unresolved. The CDR3 contains 13 residues. CDR1 is SGHRS, CDR2 YFSETQ, per germline. Trimming took 3 bases from V and 4 from J, leaving 10 bases between them. CDR3 sequence (DNA): TGCGCCAGCAGCTCCAGCGCGTCCTATGGCTACACCTTC. Encoded protein: CASSSSASYGYTF.

In its sample, this clone was seen once. Other DNA sequences from this sample encode an identical CDR3 as well. This chain links TRBV10-1 with TRBJ2-7; 7 bases align to TRBD1. V was clipped by 6 bases and J by 6 bases; unmatched bases: 8. Germline CDR1 and CDR2: WNHNN and SYGVQD (reference sequence). CDR3 size: 13 residues. CDR3 in DNA: TGCGCCAGCAGCACCGACAGGGTAACCGAGCAGTACTTC. As protein: CASSTDRVTEQYF.

The genes are TRBV6-1 and TRBJ1-5; 10 positions agree with TRBD1. Germline V gene sequence: CDR1 MNHNS, CDR2 SASEGT. There are 17 residues in the CDR3. The J segment lost 2 bases and the V segment lost 4 bases, leaving 8 bases of the junction unmatched. The CDR3 DNA is TGTGCCAGCAGTGGGGGACAGGGGCGCAGTGGCAATCAGCCCCAGCATTTT. Its protein is CASSGGQGRSGNQPQHF.

This chain connects TRBV5-4 to TRBJ2-5, with 7 bases aligning to TRBD1. The CDR3 runs 14 residues. V was pared by 6 bases and J by 1 base, with 6 bases of the junction left unmatched. The V gene's germline CDR1 is SGHNT and CDR2 YYREEE (reference sequence). The chain's CDR3 is CASTKTGVQETQYF. In nucleotides, the CDR3 is TGTGCCAGCACCAAAACAGGGGTCCAAGAGACCCAGTACTTC.

The chain is built from TRBV4-1 and TRBJ2-1, with a weak D call TRBD2 (6 bases). Germline V gene lookup returns CDR1 MGHRA and CDR2 YSYEKL. This CDR3 has 19 amino acids. V lost 1 base to trimming and J lost 4 bases, with 23 bases between them. The CDR3 sequence is CASSQVLPGGLALYNEQFF. The CDR3 bases are TGCGCCAGCAGCCAAGTTCTCCCCGGAGGTCTAGCGTTATACAATGAGCAGTTCTTC.

The chain's CDR3 is CAISDPGTSGGSSYNEQFF. In DNA, the CDR3 is TGTGCCATCAGTGACCCCGGGACTAGCGGGGGGAGCTCCTACAATGAGCAGTTCTTC. This rearrangement joins TRBV10-3 to TRBJ2-1, with TRBD2 matching over 15 bases. The junction had 6 bases not matched to a gene; V was cut back by 3 bases and J by 0 bases. The CDR3 is made up of 19 amino acids. CDR1 and CDR2 (germline): ENHRY, SYGVKD.

The table lists this clone with a few counts. This chain links TRBV2 with TRBJ1-5; TRBD1 aligns across 8 bases. The junction had 7 bases not matched to a gene; V was cut back by 8 bases and J by 7 bases. Germline V gene lookup returns CDR1 SNHLY and CDR2 FYNNEI. There are 13 residues in the CDR3. CDR3 bases: TGTGCCAGCCGGGACAGGACGGGACAGCCCCAGCATTTT. Its protein is CASRDRTGQPQHF. Together with reference TRBV2 and TRBJ1-5, the CDR3 gives the full variable domain: EPEVTQTPSHQVTQMGQEVILRCVPISNHLYFYWYRQILGQKVEFLVSFYNNEISEKSEIFDDQFSVERPDGSNFTLKIRSTKLEDSAMYFCASRDRTGQPQHFGDGTRLSIL.

CDR3 DNA sequence: TGTGCCAGCCGCTCCCTAGCGGGAGGGCGAAACGAGCAGTACTTC. It translates to CASRSLAGGRNEQYF. V gene TRBV19 combines with J gene TRBJ2-7; 12 bases agree with TRBD2. Germline values: CDR1 LNHDA, CDR2 SQIVND (reference sequence). Unmatched junction bases numbered 11, after V lost 9 bases and J lost 5 bases. This CDR3 spans 15 amino acids.

This chain joins TRBV2 and TRBJ2-5; D is uncertain. Trimming stripped 2 bases from V and 5 bases from J, with 12 bases between. Germline V gene sequence: CDR1 SNHLY, CDR2 FYNNEI. CDR3 size: 14 residues. CDR3 protein: CASSEQVRAETQYF. CDR3 DNA sequence: TGTGCCAGCAGTGAACAGGTCAGAGCGGAGACCCAGTACTTC.

This clone was detected a few times. This sequence joins TRBV23-1 and TRBJ2-4; D ambiguous. TRBV23-1 is an ORF; its function is uncertain. V was shortened by 4 bases and J by 0 bases, with 7 bases between the two germline ends. The CDR3 runs 14 residues. For the CDR3, the DNA is TGCGCCAGCAGTCGGCTCCTAGCCAAAAACATTCAGTACTTC. Translating it yields CASSRLLAKNIQYF.

This clone was counted once. The rearrangement links TRBV27 to TRBJ2-3; perhaps TRBD2 as D (5 bases). Germline CDR1 is MNHEY and CDR2 is SMNVEV (reference sequence). The CDR3 has 15 residues. V lost 7 bases, J lost 0 bases, and 14 bases lay in between. CDR3 DNA: TGTGCCAGCACCCCCGACTATCTTAGCACAGATACGCAGTATTTT. It translates to CASTPDYLSTDTQYF.

This chain joins TRBV7-9 and TRBJ2-1; tentative D call: TRBD2 (6 bases). The CDR3 is 15 amino acids. V lost 6 bases to trimming and J lost 4 bases, with 16 bases between them. CDR1 SEHNR and CDR2 FQNEAQ come from the germline V gene (reference sequence). The DNA for the CDR3 is TGTGCCAGCAGGGGTGCGGGCGGGGATTACAATGAGCAGTTCTTC. Its protein product is CASRGAGGDYNEQFF.

This clone showed up just once. This rearrangement joins TRBV5-4 to TRBJ2-5; D is perhaps TRBD1 (6 bases). The CDR3 covers 15 residues. The germline V and J ends were trimmed by 4 bases and 1 base, with 14 bases remaining between them. Germline V gives CDR1 SGHNT, CDR2 YYREEE (reference sequence). The CDR3 bases are TGTGCCAGCAGCCAGAGACAGGCCGGCCAAGAGACCCAGTACTTC. It is translated as CASSQRQAGQETQYF. The full variable domain, rest sourced from reference TRBV5-4 and TRBJ2-5, is ETGVTQSPTHLIKTRGQQVTLRCSSQSGHNTVSWYQQALGQGPQFIFQYYREEENGRGNFPPRFSGLQFPNYSSELNVNALELDDSALYLCASSQRQAGQETQYFGPGTRLLVL.

The chain has TRBV6-5 and TRBJ2-2; D might be TRBD2 (6 bases). The CDR3 spans 12 residues. Deletions cut 8 bases from V and 6 bases from J, with 10 bases between. Looked up from germline, CDR1 is MNHEY and CDR2 is SVGAGI. CDR3 in amino acids: CASRRAPGELFF. CDR3 in DNA: TGTGCCAGCCGGAGGGCCCCCGGGGAGCTGTTTTTT.

About this clone: One end of the junction is discordant with germline, which a read error may explain. The chain uses TRBV6-6 and TRBJ1-6, with D possibly being TRBD1 (5 bases). The germline V gene encodes CDR1 MNHNY and CDR2 SVGAGI (reference sequence). The CDR3 is 15 amino acids. CDR3 sequence reads: CASSPGGVYSSPLHF. CDR3 sequence (DNA): TGTGCCAGCAGCCCCGGGGGGGTCTATAGTTCACCCCTCCACTTT.

The V and J genes are TRBV6-5 and TRBJ2-7; 8 bases fit TRBD2. Germline V lookup: CDR1 MNHEY, CDR2 SVGAGI. CDR3 size: 15 residues. The V gene end was trimmed by 0 bases and the J gene end by 6 bases; junction bases not matched to a gene: 7. CDR3 amino acids: CASSYSTGGASEQYF. CDR3 in DNA: TGTGCCAGCAGTTACTCTACGGGAGGGGCCTCCGAGCAGTACTTC.

J is TRBJ2-1 and V is TRBV7-9, with 8 bases identical to TRBD2. Germline CDR1 and CDR2: SEHNR and FQNEAQ (reference sequence). The ends lost 6 bases at V and 7 bases at J; junction bases unmatched: 11. The CDR3 runs to 15 residues. CDR3 in amino acids: CASRLGPAGANEQFF. The CDR3, as DNA: TGTGCCAGCAGACTCGGCCCAGCGGGGGCTAATGAGCAGTTCTTC.

The CDR3 nucleotides read TGTGCCAGCTCACCACCTTTTGGTTTGGCGGGAGTAGGCGATGAGCAGTTCTTC. Encoded protein: CASSPPFGLAGVGDEQFF. The chain recombines TRBV18 with TRBJ2-1; TRBD2 matches at 7 bases. The trim removed 0 bases at V and 8 bases at J, leaving 16 bases unmatched. This CDR3 comprises 18 residues. CDR1 KGHSH and CDR2 LQKENI come from the germline V gene.